This T cell receptor beta chain came from a study of T cell responses to AZD1222 COVID-19 vaccine. Recipients boosted at about 4 weeks or about 12 weeks are pooled. Note on this clone: The antigen remains unidentified.

Clones were read by immunoSEQ multiplex PCR, and TCRdb kept only the in-frame ones, dropping some. The repertoire holds around 130,000 clones, roughly 92% seen once, with 4% in the top ten. V lost 2 bases and J 5 bases, leaving 3 bases between the germline ends. CDR1 and CDR2 from the germline V gene are MNHEY and SMNVEV (reference sequence). The CDR3 loop spans 11 amino acids. Findings of the study overall: Donors in the cohort were predominantly white British and more often female, and clonal diversity was possibly underestimated. Sampling captured repertoires only after the peak T cell response.

This chain uses TRBV27 with TRBJ1-1; D remains ambiguous. The material sequenced was peripheral blood, taken 28 days after the second AZD1222 dose. This receptor was taken from an adult who received the AZD1222 COVID-19 vaccine. CDR3 sequence reads: CASSLGTEAFF. In nucleotides, the CDR3 is TGTGCCAGCAGTTTAGGAACTGAAGCTTTCTTT.